The next 17 T cell receptor beta chains were all read from a single sample in a study of CD8 T cells in Susac syndrome. Reverse transcription of about 0.5 to 1 ug RNA used random hexamers. TCRdb re-derived calls from the immunoSEQ multiplex PCR reads in MiXCR, one entry per CDR3 protein. The data contain 130,000 to 150,000 distinct CDR3 sequences, approximately 93% of them seen just once; the ten biggest clones take up around 0.08%. The sequencing input was CD4+ T cells from PBMCs. The receptors stem from a human donor in good health.

This sequence joins TRBV20-1 and TRBJ2-3, with 7 bases lining up with TRBD2. V gave up 3 bases and J gave up 2 bases; unmatched junction bases: 5. The CDR3 is 14 residues long. CDR1 is DFQATT and CDR2 is SNEGSKA in the germline V gene (reference sequence). The CDR3 DNA follows: TGCAGTGCTAGCGCTAGCGGATACACAGATACGCAGTATTTT. It is translated as CSASASGYTDTQYF.

This chain links TRBV6-6 with TRBJ2-2, with TRBD1 identical over 9 bases. The CDR3 has 14 amino acids. Germline V gene sequence: CDR1 MNHNY, CDR2 SVGAGI (reference sequence). V was clipped by 2 bases and J by 6 bases; unmatched bases: 1. The CDR3 loop reads CASSYTGGPGELFF. DNA of the CDR3: TGTGCCAGCAGTTACACAGGGGGCCCCGGGGAGCTGTTTTTT.

This chain connects TRBV15 to TRBJ2-2; D is undetermined. The ends were cut back, 3 bases at V and 3 bases at J, with 5 bases in the middle. The CDR3 has 13 residues. Germline-derived CDR1 and CDR2 are LNHNV and YYDKDF (reference sequence). The CDR3 DNA reads TGTGCCACCAGCAGTAGGCACACCGGGGAGCTGTTTTTT. Its translation is CATSSRHTGELFF.

This clonotype occurred once. V is TRBV6-6 and J is TRBJ1-1; the D is unclear. Germline V gives CDR1 MNHNY, CDR2 SVGAGI (reference sequence). With 5 bases removed from V and 4 bases from J, the gap between germline ends came to 11 bases. The CDR3 spans 13 residues. CDR3 in amino acids: CASSGYVGTEAFF. DNA of the CDR3: TGTGCCAGCAGTGGGTATGTGGGCACTGAAGCTTTCTTT.

CDR3 in amino acids: CAWGIDSNQPQHF. CDR3 DNA sequence: TGTGCCTGGGGTATTGATAGCAATCAGCCCCAGCATTTT. The chain recombines TRBV30 with TRBJ1-5, with D hard to call. Germline V gene data show CDR1 as GTSNPN and CDR2 as SVGIG (reference sequence). The CDR3 has 13 residues. V lost 5 bases, J lost 0 bases, and 8 bases lay in between.

The V call is TRBV9, the J call TRBJ1-2, with 8 bases aligning to TRBD1. The CDR3 spans 15 residues. Germline assignment: CDR1 SGDLS and CDR2 YYNGEE. V trimming: 3 bases; J trimming: 4 bases; junction bases outside the gene matches: 8. CDR3: CASSEKPGGGYGYTF. The CDR3 DNA is TGTGCCAGCAGCGAGAAACCAGGGGGCGGCTATGGCTACACCTTC.

The chain uses TRBV9 and TRBJ2-7; 7 nucleotides agree with TRBD2. The CDR3 covers 14 residues. The germline gives CDR1 SGDLS, CDR2 YYNGEE. V lost 0 bases and J lost 3; bases outside the gene matches: 3. CDR3 nucleotides: TGTGCCAGCAGCGTAGACGGGAGGAGCTACGAGCAGTACTTC. Translation gives CASSVDGRSYEQYF.

The chain links TRBV3-1 to TRBJ2-1, with TRBD2 identical over 7 bases. CDR3 size: 14 residues. Unmatched junction bases numbered 8, after V lost 11 bases and J lost 1 base. Germline V lookup: CDR1 LGHDT, CDR2 YNNKEL (reference sequence). This chain's CDR3 is CASRGVGSYNEQFF. The CDR3 nucleotides are TGTGCCTCCCGGGGGGTTGGGTCCTACAATGAGCAGTTCTTC.

The chain links TRBV7-2 to TRBJ2-2; D call uncertain. The V and J ends lost 4 bases and 0 bases respectively, with 9 bases between them. The germline CDR1 and CDR2 sequences are SGHTA and FQGNSA. CDR3 length: 15 residues. CDR3 nucleotides: TGTGCCAGCAGCTCTACCAAAACGAACACCGGGGAGCTGTTTTTT. Translating it yields CASSSTKTNTGELFF.

The chain combines TRBV27 with TRBJ1-2; 8 nucleotides line up with TRBD1. The trim removed 3 bases at V and 4 bases at J, leaving 7 bases unmatched. Germline values: CDR1 MNHEY, CDR2 SMNVEV (reference sequence). The CDR3 consists of 15 residues. Here the CDR3 reads CASSFAGGIGYGYTF. CDR3 coding DNA: TGTGCCAGCAGTTTTGCAGGGGGCATCGGCTATGGCTACACCTTC.

The sample holds one count of this clonotype. The chain links TRBV24-1 to TRBJ2-3; D uncertain. CDR1 KGHDR and CDR2 SFDVKD come from the germline V gene. The CDR3 is 15 residues long. Trimming shortened V by 1 base and J by 3 bases, and 10 bases separated the two germline ends. The CDR3 here is CATSDFGRSTDTQYF. CDR3 sequence (DNA): TGTGCCACCAGTGATTTCGGCCGGTCAACAGATACGCAGTATTTT.

On this clonotype: The junction differs from germline at one of its ends, possibly a read error. The chain employs TRBV7-7 and TRBJ2-5, with D perhaps matching TRBD2 (6 bases). The CDR3 consists of 14 residues. In germline, CDR1 is SSHAT, CDR2 FNYEAQ (reference sequence). This chain's CDR3 is CASSPRSAGETQYF. CDR3 nucleotides: TGTGCTAGCAGCCCACGGAGCGCGGGGGAGACCCAGTACTTC.

The CDR3 region is CSASRRTKTEAFF. The CDR3 region has the DNA TGCAGTGCTAGTAGGAGGACGAAGACTGAAGCTTTCTTT. This rearrangement joins TRBV20-1 to TRBJ1-1; D uncertain. Trimming left V 3 bases short and J 5 bases short, with 13 bases between. There are 13 residues in the CDR3. Per the germline V gene, CDR1 is DFQATT and CDR2 is SNEGSKA (reference sequence).

The chain is built from TRBV5-1 and TRBJ2-1; 7 nucleotides line up with TRBD2. V shed 4 bases and J 4 bases; nucleotides not matched to a gene: 8. The CDR3 has 15 amino acids. Germline lookup yields CDR1 SGHRS and CDR2 YFSETQ. CDR3 in amino acids: CASSTRSGTYNEQFF. In nucleotides, the CDR3 is TGCGCCAGCAGCACCCGAAGCGGGACTTACAATGAGCAGTTCTTC.

The chain recombines TRBV10-3 with TRBJ1-1; a weak D match, TRBD1 (6 bases). V was trimmed by 4 bases and J by 4 bases, leaving 10 bases between them. The CDR3 is made up of 13 amino acids. CDR1 is ENHRY and CDR2 is SYGVKD in the germline V gene. Here the CDR3 reads CAISGSGVTEAFF. The DNA for the CDR3 is TGTGCCATCAGTGGATCAGGGGTCACTGAAGCTTTCTTT.

This chain joins TRBV4-1 and TRBJ2-1; possible D gene TRBD2, 5 bases. Trimming stripped 0 bases from V and 3 bases from J, with 12 bases between. CDR1 is MGHRA and CDR2 is YSYEKL in the germline V gene. The CDR3 runs to 16 residues. The CDR3 coding sequence is TGCGCCAGCAGCCAAGAGGCTAGCTATCTCTACAATGAGCAGTTCTTC. It translates to CASSQEASYLYNEQFF.

In this sample, this clonotype turned up once. This chain links TRBV9 with TRBJ1-1; D unresolved. The CDR3 spans 11 residues. V was trimmed by 4 bases and J by 9 bases, leaving 10 bases between them. Germline CDR1 and CDR2: SGDLS and YYNGEE. The CDR3 is CASSRGNQAFF. CDR3 DNA sequence: TGTGCCAGCAGCCGTGGGAACCAAGCTTTCTTT.